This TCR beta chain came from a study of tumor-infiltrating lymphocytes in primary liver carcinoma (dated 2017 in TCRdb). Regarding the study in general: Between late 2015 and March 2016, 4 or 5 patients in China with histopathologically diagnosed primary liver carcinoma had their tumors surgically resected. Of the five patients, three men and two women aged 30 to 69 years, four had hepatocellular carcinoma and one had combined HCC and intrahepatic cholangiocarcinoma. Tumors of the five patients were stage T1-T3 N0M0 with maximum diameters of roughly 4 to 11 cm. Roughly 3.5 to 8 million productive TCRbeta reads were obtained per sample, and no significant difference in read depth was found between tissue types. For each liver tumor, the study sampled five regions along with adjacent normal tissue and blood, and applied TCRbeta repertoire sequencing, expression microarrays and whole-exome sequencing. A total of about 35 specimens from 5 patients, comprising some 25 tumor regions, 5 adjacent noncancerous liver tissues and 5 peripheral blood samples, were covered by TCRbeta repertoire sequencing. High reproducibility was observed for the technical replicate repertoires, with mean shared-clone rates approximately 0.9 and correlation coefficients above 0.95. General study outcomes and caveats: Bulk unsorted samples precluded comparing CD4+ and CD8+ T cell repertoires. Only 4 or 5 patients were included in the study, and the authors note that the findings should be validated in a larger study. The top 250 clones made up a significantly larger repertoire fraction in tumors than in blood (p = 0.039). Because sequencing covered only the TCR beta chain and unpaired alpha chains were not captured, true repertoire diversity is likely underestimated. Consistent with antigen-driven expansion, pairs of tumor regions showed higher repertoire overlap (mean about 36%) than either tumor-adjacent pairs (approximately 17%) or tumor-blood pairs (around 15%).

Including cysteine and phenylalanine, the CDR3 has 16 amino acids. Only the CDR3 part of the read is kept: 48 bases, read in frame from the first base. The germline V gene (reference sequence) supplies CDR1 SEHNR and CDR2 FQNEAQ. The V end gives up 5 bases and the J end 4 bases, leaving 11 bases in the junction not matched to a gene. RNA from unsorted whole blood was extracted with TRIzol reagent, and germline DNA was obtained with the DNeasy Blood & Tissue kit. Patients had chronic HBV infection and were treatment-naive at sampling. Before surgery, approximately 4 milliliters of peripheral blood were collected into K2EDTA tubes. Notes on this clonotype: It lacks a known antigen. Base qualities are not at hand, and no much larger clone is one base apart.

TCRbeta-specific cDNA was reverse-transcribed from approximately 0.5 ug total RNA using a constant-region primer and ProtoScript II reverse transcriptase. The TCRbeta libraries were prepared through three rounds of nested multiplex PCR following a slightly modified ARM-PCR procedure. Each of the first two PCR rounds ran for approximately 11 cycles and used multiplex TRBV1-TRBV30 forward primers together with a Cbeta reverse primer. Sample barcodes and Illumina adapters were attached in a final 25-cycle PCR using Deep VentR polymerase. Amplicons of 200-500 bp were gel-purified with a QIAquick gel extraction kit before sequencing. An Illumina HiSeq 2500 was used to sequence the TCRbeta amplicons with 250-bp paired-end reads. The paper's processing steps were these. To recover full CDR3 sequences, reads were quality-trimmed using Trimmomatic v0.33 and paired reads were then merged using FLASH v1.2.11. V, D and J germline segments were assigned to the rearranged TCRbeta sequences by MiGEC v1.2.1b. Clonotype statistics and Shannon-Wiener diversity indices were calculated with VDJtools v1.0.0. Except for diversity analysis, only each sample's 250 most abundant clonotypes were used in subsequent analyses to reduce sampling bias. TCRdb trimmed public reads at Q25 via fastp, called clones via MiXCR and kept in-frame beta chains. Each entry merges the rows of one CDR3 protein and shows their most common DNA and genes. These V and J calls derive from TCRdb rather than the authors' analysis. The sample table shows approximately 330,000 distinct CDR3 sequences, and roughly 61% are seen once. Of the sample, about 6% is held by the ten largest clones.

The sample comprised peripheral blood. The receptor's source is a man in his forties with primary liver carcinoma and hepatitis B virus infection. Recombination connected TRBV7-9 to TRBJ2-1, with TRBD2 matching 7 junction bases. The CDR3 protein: CASSLTGGRVYNEQFF. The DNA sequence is TGTGCCAGCAGCCTCACTGGGGGGAGGGTTTACAATGAGCAGTTCTTC.